Below are 8 T cell receptor beta chains sequenced from a single sample in a study of neurological immune-mediated disorders. TCRdb independently ran MiXCR on the 5' RACE reads; one entry per CDR3 protein. The sample has tens of thousands of distinct CDR3 sequences; 3.4% are singletons. Specimen: PBMCs. The receptor source for this set is a middle-aged man with multiple sclerosis.

This clonotype was detected ten times or more. The chain has TRBV6-2 or TRBV6-3 and TRBJ2-1; 7 nucleotides match TRBD2. The germline V gene has CDR1 MNHEY and CDR2 SVGEGT. This CDR3 has 16 residues. Losses at the gene ends were 7 bases for V and 5 bases for J; bases not matched to a gene: 14. CDR3 sequence reads: CASTPVGLAANNEQFF. The CDR3 DNA reads as TGTGCCAGCACCCCCGTAGGCCTAGCGGCAAACAATGAGCAGTTCTTC.

This clonotype was detected ten times or more. The chain joins TRBV4-1 to TRBJ2-7, with D possibly being TRBD2 (5 bases). Trimming left V 4 bases short and J 1 base short, with 8 bases between. CDR1 is MGHRA, CDR2 YSYEKL, per germline. CDR3 length: 13 residues. The CDR3 spells CASSPGSSYEQYF. The CDR3 nucleotides are TGCGCCAGCAGCCCGGGGAGTTCCTACGAGCAGTACTTC.

On this clonotype: Being one base from a much bigger clone, this may be a read error. The chain is built from TRBV4-1 and TRBJ1-2, with D possibly matching TRBD1 (5 bases). This CDR3 region has 15 residues. Germline-derived CDR1 and CDR2 are MGHRA and YSYEKL. V was pared by 0 bases and J by 7 bases, with 15 bases between. The DNA of the CDR3 is TGCGCCAGCAGCCAAGATAGGACATGGGTCGGTGGCTACACCTTC. Translating gives CASSQDRTWVGGYTF.

This clonotype was counted at least ten times. The chain has TRBV14 and TRBJ2-5; no clear D gene. CDR3 length equals 12 residues. Germline values: CDR1 SGHDN, CDR2 FVKESK. V was trimmed by 4 bases and J by 6 bases, leaving 9 bases between them. The CDR3 region is CASSLTAKTQYF. DNA of the CDR3: TGTGCCAGCAGCCTCACCGCAAAGACCCAGTACTTC. Full variable domain (outside the CDR3, taken from reference TRBV14 and TRBJ2-5): EAGVTQFPSHSVIEKGQTVTLRCDPISGHDNLYWYRRVMGKEIKFLLHFVKESKQDESGMPNNRFLAERTGGTYSTLKVQPAELEDSGVYFCASSLTAKTQYFGPGTRLLVL.

Comment on this clonotype: The junction shows a germline mismatch at one end, possibly a read error. This chain links TRBV20-1 with TRBJ1-6; D is possibly TRBD1 (5 bases). This CDR3 has 14 residues. In germline, CDR1 is DFQATT, CDR2 SNEGSKA (reference sequence). The CDR3 bases are TGCAGTGCTACGACGGGGCGCCTTAATTCAACCCTCAACTTT. Protein: CSATTGRLNSTLNF.

This clonotype was found many times. In nucleotides, the CDR3 is TGTGCCAGCAGCTTTTTTTCGGGACTAGCGGCACTCAATGAGCAGTTCTTC. It is translated as CASSFFSGLAALNEQFF. The chain employs TRBV7-6 and TRBJ2-1; TRBD2 aligns across 11 bases. The ends lost 3 bases at V and 6 bases at J; junction bases unmatched: 10. This CDR3 region has 17 residues. The germline CDR1 and CDR2 sequences are SGHVS and FNYEAQ.

With regard to this clonotype: This may be a read error: a much more frequent sequence differs by one nucleotide. CDR3 bases: TGTGCCAGCATCCAGCAAGGCGCCTCCTACAATGAGCAGTTCTTC. Its protein product is CASIQQGASYNEQFF. The chain couples TRBV7-9 to TRBJ2-1; D not certain. Deletions cut 7 bases from V and 0 bases from J, with 13 bases between. Looked up from germline, CDR1 is SEHNR and CDR2 is FQNEAQ (reference sequence). This CDR3 spans 15 amino acids.

This clonotype was seen at least ten times. Its ends do not fully match the called genes, so a read error is possible. This sequence joins TRBV6-6 and TRBJ2-1; 7 bases are a match to TRBD1. Germline V gene lookup returns CDR1 MNHNY and CDR2 SVGAGI (reference sequence). This CDR3 is built from 14 residues. This CDR3 reads CASNYRGSHNEQFF. The CDR3 nucleotides are TGTGCCAGCAATTACAGGGGTTCCCACAATGAGCAGTTCTTC.